This T cell receptor beta chain emerged from a study of blood T cell repertoires in COVID-19. About the study: Researchers got acute and convalescent COVID-19 samples from the United States, Italy and Spain.

Germline V gene lookup returns CDR1 LNHDA and CDR2 SQIVND (reference sequence). The CDR3 is 15 residues long. Trimming pared 6 bases from V and 7 bases from J, leaving 16 bases between. Assay: immunoSEQ multiplex PCR; the TCRdb copy retains only in-frame clones and omits some. The profile covers approximately 190,000 clones, with 75% to 95% appearing a single time and nearly 0.55% taken by the ten largest. The sample was peripheral blood. This chain joins TRBV19 and TRBJ1-6; TRBD1 might be the D (6 bases). The clonotype originates from a man aged 50-59 years with acute or convalescent COVID-19. The DNA for the CDR3 is TGTGCCAGTAGCAGATCAGGGGTGGGGAATTCACCCCTCCACTTT. It yields the protein CASSRSGVGNSPLHF.